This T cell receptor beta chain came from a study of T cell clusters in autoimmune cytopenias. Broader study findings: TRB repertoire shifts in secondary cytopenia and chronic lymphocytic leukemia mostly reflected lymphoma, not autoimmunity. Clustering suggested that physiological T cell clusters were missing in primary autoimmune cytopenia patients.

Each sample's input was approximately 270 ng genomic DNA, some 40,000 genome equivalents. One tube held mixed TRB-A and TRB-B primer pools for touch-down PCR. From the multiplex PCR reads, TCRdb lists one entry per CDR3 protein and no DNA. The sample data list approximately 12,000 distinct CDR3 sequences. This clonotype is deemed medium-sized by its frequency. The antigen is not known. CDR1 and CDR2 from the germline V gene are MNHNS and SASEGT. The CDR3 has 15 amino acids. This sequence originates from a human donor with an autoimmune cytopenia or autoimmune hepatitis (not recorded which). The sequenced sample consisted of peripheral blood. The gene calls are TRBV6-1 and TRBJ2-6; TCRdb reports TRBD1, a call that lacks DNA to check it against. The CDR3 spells CASRQGLSGANVLTF.